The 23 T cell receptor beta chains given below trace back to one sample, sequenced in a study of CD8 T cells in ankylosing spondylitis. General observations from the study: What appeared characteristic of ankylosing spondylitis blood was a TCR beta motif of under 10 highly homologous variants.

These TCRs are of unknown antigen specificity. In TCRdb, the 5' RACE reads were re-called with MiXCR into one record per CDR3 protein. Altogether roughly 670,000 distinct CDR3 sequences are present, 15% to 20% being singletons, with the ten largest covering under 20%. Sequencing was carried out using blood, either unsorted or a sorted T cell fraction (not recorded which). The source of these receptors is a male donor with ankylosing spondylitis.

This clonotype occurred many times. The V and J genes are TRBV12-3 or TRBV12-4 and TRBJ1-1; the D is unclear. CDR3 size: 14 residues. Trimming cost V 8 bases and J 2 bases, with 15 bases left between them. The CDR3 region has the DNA TGTGCCAGCCGAAAGTCACAGACTAACACTGAAGCTTTCTTT. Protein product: CASRKSQTNTEAFF.

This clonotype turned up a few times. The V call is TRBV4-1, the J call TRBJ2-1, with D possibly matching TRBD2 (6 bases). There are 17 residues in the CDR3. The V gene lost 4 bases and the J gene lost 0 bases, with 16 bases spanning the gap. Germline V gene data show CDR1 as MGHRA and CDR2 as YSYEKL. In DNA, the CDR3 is TGCGCCAGCAGCCCCCGACTAGTGGAGGACTCCTACAATGAGCAGTTCTTC. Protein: CASSPRLVEDSYNEQFF.

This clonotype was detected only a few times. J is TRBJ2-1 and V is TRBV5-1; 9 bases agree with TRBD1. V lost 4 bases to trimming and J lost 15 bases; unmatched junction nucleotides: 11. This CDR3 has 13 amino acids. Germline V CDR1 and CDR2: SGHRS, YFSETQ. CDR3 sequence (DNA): TGCGCCAGCAGCCTGACAGGGGGGGGTTCAGGGTTCTTC. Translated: CASSLTGGGSGFF.

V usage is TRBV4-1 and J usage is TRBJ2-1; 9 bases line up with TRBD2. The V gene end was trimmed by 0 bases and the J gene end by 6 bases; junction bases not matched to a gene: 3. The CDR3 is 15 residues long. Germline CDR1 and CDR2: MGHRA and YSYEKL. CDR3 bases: TGCGCCAGCAGCCAAGATGCGGGAGGGTCCAATGAGCAGTTCTTC. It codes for CASSQDAGGSNEQFF.

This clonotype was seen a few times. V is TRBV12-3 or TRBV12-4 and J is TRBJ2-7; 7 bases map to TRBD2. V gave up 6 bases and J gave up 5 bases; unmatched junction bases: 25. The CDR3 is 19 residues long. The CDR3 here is CASRARVAGVPLNSNEQYF. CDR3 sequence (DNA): TGTGCCAGCAGAGCCAGGGTGGCGGGGGTGCCCCTGAACAGTAACGAGCAGTACTTC.

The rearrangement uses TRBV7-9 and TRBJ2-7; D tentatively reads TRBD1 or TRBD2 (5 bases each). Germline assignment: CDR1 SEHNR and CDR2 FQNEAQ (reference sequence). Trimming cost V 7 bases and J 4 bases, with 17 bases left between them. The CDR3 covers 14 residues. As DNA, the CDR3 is TGTGCCAGCAACTCTCAGGGAGACCTGTACGAGCAGTACTTC. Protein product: CASNSQGDLYEQYF. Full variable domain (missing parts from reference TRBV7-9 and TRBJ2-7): DTGVSQNPRHKITKRGQNVTFRCDPISEHNRLYWYRQTLGQGPEFLTYFQNEAQLEKSRLLSDRFSAERPKGSFSTLEIQRTEQGDSAMYLCASNSQGDLYEQYFGPGTRLTVT.

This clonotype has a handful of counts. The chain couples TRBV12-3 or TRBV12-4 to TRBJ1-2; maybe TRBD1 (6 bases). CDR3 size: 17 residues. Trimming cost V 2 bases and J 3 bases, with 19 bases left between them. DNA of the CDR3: TGTGCCAGCAGTTTAATGGGGGTTGGGGGGCGGGACTATGGCTACACCTTC. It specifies CASSLMGVGGRDYGYTF.

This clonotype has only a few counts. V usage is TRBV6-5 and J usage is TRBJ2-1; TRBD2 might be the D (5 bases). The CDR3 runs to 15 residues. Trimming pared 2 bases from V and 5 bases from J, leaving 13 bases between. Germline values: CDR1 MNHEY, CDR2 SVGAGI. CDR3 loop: CASSYTETTNNEQFF. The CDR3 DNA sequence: TGTGCCAGCAGTTACACCGAGACTACCAACAATGAGCAGTTCTTC.

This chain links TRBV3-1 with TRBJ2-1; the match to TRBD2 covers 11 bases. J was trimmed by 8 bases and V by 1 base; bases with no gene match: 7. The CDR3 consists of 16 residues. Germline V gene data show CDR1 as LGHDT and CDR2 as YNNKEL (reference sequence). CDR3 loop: CASSQGPPLAGDEQFF. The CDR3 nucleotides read TGTGCCAGCAGCCAAGGCCCCCCACTAGCGGGAGATGAGCAGTTCTTC.

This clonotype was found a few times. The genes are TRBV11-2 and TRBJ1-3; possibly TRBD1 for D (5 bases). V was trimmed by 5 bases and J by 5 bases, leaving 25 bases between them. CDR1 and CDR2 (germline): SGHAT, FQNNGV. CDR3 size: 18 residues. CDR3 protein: CASSPEGGRGVGRNTIYF. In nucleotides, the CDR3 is TGTGCCAGCAGCCCAGAAGGTGGGCGGGGCGTAGGAAGAAACACCATATATTTT.

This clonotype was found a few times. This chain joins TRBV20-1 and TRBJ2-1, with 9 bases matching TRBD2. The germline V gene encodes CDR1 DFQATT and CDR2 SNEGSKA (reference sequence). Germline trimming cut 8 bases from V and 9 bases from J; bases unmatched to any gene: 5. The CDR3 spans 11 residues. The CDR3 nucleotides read TGCAGTAGCGGGGGGCGGTTTGAGCAGTTCTTC. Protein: CSSGGRFEQFF.

The CDR3 DNA sequence: TGCAGTGCTAGAGATGTGGTGAATCAGCCCCAGCATTTT. Protein product: CSARDVVNQPQHF. The rearrangement links TRBV20-1 to TRBJ1-5; D not resolved. Germline V gene data show CDR1 as DFQATT and CDR2 as SNEGSKA (reference sequence). The CDR3 has 13 amino acids. Trimming pared 0 bases from V and 4 bases from J, leaving 7 bases between.

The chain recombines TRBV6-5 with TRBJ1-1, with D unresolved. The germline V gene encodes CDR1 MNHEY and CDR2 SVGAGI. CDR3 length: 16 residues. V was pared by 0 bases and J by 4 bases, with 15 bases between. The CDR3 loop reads CASSYSGSPATTEAFF. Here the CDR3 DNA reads TGTGCCAGCAGTTACTCAGGCAGCCCCGCGACCACTGAAGCTTTCTTT.

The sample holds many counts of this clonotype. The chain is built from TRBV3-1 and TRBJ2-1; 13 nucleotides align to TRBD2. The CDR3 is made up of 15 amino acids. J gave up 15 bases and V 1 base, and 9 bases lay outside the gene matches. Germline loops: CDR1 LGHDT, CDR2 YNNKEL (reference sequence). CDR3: CASSQGTSGGRGSFF. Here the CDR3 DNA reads TGTGCCAGCAGCCAAGGGACTAGCGGGGGCAGGGGTTCGTTCTTC.

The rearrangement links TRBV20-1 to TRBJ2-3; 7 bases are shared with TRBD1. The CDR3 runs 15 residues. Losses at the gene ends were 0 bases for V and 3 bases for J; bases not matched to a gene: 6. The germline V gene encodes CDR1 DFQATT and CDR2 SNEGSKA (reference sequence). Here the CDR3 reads CSARDPGQVTDTQYF. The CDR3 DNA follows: TGCAGTGCTAGAGATCCAGGACAGGTTACAGATACGCAGTATTTT.

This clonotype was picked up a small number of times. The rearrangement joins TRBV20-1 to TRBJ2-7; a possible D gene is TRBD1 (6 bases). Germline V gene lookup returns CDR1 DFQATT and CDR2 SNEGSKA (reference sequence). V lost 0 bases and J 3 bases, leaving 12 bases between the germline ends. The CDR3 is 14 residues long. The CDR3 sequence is CSARDTGKVYEQYF. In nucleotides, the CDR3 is TGCAGTGCTAGAGACACAGGGAAAGTCTACGAGCAGTACTTC.

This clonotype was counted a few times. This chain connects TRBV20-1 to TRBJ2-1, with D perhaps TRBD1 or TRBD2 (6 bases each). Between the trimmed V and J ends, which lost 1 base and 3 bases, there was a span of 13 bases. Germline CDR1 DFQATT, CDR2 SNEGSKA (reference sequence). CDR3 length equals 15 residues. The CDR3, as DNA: TGCAGTGCTAGAGTATTTGCGGGACACTACAATGAGCAGTTCTTC. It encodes CSARVFAGHYNEQFF.

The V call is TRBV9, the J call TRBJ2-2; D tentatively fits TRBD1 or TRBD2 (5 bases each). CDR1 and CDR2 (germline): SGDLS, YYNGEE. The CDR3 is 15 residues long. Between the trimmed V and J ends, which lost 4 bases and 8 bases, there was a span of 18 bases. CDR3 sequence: CASSLLGEYGGELFF. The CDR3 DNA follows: TGTGCCAGCAGCCTTTTGGGGGAGTATGGTGGGGAGCTGTTTTTT.

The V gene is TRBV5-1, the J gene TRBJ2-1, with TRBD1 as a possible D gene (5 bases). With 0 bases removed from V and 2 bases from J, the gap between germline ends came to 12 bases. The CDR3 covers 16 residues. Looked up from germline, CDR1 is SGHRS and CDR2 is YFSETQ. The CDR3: CASSLAGGHPYNEQFF. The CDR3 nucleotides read TGCGCCAGCAGCTTGGCCGGCGGACATCCCTACAATGAGCAGTTCTTC.

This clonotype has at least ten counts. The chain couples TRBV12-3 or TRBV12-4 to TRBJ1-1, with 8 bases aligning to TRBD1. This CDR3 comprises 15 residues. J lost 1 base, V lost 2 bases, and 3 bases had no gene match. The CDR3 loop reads CASSLQGAKNTEAFF. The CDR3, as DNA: TGTGCCAGCAGTTTACAGGGGGCTAAGAACACTGAAGCTTTCTTT.

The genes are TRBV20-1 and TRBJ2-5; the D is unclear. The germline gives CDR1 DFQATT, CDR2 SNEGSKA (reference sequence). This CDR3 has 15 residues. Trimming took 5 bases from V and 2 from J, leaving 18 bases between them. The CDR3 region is CSAGVWGYQQETQYF. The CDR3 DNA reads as TGCAGTGCTGGGGTGTGGGGTTATCAGCAAGAGACCCAGTACTTC.

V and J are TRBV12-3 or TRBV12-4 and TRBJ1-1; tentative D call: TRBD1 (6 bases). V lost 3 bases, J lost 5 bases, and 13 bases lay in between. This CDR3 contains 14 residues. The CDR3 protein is CASSFRQGMTEAFF. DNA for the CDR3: TGTGCCAGCAGTTTTAGGCAGGGGATGACTGAAGCTTTCTTT.

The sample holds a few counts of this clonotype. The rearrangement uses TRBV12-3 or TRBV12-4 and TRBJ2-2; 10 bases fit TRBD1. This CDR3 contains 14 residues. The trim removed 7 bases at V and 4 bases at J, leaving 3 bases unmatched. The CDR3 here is CASNRQGATGELFF. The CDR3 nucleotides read TGTGCCAGCAACAGACAGGGGGCCACCGGGGAGCTGTTTTTT.